Listed below are T cell receptor beta chains from one sample, sequenced in a study of cytomegalovirus exposure and HLA in healthy donors. TCRdb's copy holds only in-frame clones and misses some; the assay was immunoSEQ multiplex PCR. This sample has approximately 68,000 clones; approximately 77% occur once, and the top ten carry around 7.4%. Sequenced input: PBMCs. All receptors derive from a woman in her twenties or thirties in good health and CMV-seropositive. Both conserved end residues are part of each CDR3. Fields, in order: V gene, J gene, clone size, D gene, CDR3 protein, CDR3 DNA. D genes are given only for firm matches. Size tells how often a clone was seen (once, few, many) or the class of an expanded clone, and some rows leave it out.

v_call: TRBV5-1
j_call: TRBJ2-7
clone_size: NA
d_call: NA
cdr3_aa: CASSLGPGRGHRNEQYF
cdr3_nt: TGCGCCAGCAGCTTGGGCCCAGGGAGGGGACACAGAAACGAGCAGTACTTC

v_call: TRBV29-1
j_call: TRBJ2-7
clone_size: NA
d_call: NA
cdr3_aa: CSGGGGRGEQYF
cdr3_nt: TGCAGCGGAGGGGGGGGGCGGGGGGAGCAGTACTTC

v_call: TRBV5-4
j_call: TRBJ2-2
clone_size: once
d_call: NA
cdr3_aa: CASSLMGQKPRELFF
cdr3_nt: TGTGCCAGCAGCTTAATGGGCCAGAAGCCACGGGAGCTGTTTTTT

v_call: TRBV11-2
j_call: TRBJ1-1
clone_size: NA
d_call: NA
cdr3_aa: CASSSPGPEAFF
cdr3_nt: TGTGCCAGCAGCTCCCCTGGCCCTGAAGCTTTCTTT

v_call: TRBV5-8
j_call: TRBJ1-6
clone_size: NA
d_call: TRBD1
cdr3_aa: CASSLDGAGGSSPLHF
cdr3_nt: TGTGCCAGCAGCTTGGATGGGGCAGGGGGGAGTTCACCCCTCCACTTT

v_call: TRBV11-2
j_call: TRBJ1-1
clone_size: NA
d_call: TRBD1
cdr3_aa: CASSLQGDAFF
cdr3_nt: TGTGCCAGCAGCTTACAGGGGGACGCTTTCTTT

v_call: TRBV5-1
j_call: TRBJ1-1
clone_size: NA
d_call: NA
cdr3_aa: CASTIWGGGRTEAFF
cdr3_nt: TGCGCCAGCACCATTTGGGGGGGTGGGAGGACTGAAGCTTTCTTT

v_call: TRBV7-9
j_call: TRBJ1-2
clone_size: NA
d_call: NA
cdr3_aa: CASNSFDRDGYTF
cdr3_nt: TGTGCCAGCAACTCTTTCGACCGGGATGGCTACACCTTC

v_call: TRBV27
j_call: TRBJ1-6
clone_size: NA
d_call: NA
cdr3_aa: CASTDGGEDNSPLHF
cdr3_nt: TGTGCCAGCACCGACGGCGGGGAAGATAATTCACCCCTCCACTTT

v_call: TRBV7-3
j_call: TRBJ2-3
clone_size: NA
d_call: NA
cdr3_aa: CASSLAYTDTQYF
cdr3_nt: TGTGCCAGCAGCTTAGCGTACACAGATACGCAGTATTTT

v_call: TRBV6-5
j_call: TRBJ2-7
clone_size: NA
d_call: NA
cdr3_aa: CASSYGQSYEQYF
cdr3_nt: TGTGCCAGCAGTTACGGACAGTCCTACGAGCAGTACTTC

v_call: TRBV11-1
j_call: TRBJ2-1
clone_size: NA
d_call: TRBD1
cdr3_aa: CASSLGAGTARDNEQFF
cdr3_nt: TGTGCCAGCAGCTTAGGGGCCGGGACAGCGAGGGACAATGAGCAGTTCTTC

v_call: TRBV6-1
j_call: TRBJ2-1
clone_size: NA
d_call: TRBD2
cdr3_aa: CASSERGLAGGPGQFF
cdr3_nt: TGTGCCAGCAGTGAAAGGGGACTAGCGGGAGGGCCGGGGCAGTTCTTC

v_call: TRBV11-1
j_call: TRBJ1-6
clone_size: NA
d_call: NA
cdr3_aa: CASSLEHNSPLHF
cdr3_nt: TGTGCCAGCAGCTTAGAGCATAATTCACCCCTCCACTTT

v_call: TRBV19
j_call: TRBJ2-1
clone_size: NA
d_call: TRBD1
cdr3_aa: CASSSRTGIGNEQFF
cdr3_nt: TGTGCCAGTAGTTCGAGGACAGGGATCGGCAATGAGCAGTTCTTC

v_call: TRBV7-8
j_call: TRBJ2-1
clone_size: NA
d_call: NA
cdr3_aa: CASSLGTAEQFF
cdr3_nt: TGTGCCAGCAGCTTAGGCACAGCTGAGCAGTTCTTC

v_call: TRBV6-1
j_call: TRBJ2-1
clone_size: NA
d_call: NA
cdr3_aa: CASIGTPTYDEQFF
cdr3_nt: TGTGCCAGCATAGGGACTCCTACCTACGATGAGCAGTTCTTC

v_call: TRBV2
j_call: TRBJ2-7
clone_size: few
d_call: TRBD2
cdr3_aa: CASTPGLAGSPSSYEQYF
cdr3_nt: TGTGCCAGCACCCCGGGACTAGCGGGTTCCCCTAGCTCCTACGAGCAGTACTTC

v_call: TRBV18
j_call: TRBJ2-7
clone_size: NA
d_call: NA
cdr3_aa: CASSPTTSSEQYF
cdr3_nt: TGTGCCAGCTCGCCCACCACTAGTTCCGAGCAGTACTTC

v_call: TRBV30
j_call: TRBJ2-7
clone_size: NA
d_call: TRBD2
cdr3_aa: CASAGGYEQYF
cdr3_nt: TGTGCCTCGGCGGGGGGCTACGAGCAGTACTTC

v_call: TRBV5-1
j_call: TRBJ2-1
clone_size: NA
d_call: TRBD2
cdr3_aa: CASSLEGLAGASEQFF
cdr3_nt: TGCGCCAGCAGCTTGGAGGGACTAGCGGGAGCCAGTGAGCAGTTCTTC

v_call: TRBV28
j_call: TRBJ2-7
clone_size: NA
d_call: TRBD1
cdr3_aa: CASSPGQGFEQYF
cdr3_nt: TGTGCCAGCAGTCCCGGACAGGGGTTCGAGCAGTACTTC

v_call: TRBV7-2
j_call: TRBJ1-2
clone_size: NA
d_call: NA
cdr3_aa: CASSPTLGEYTF
cdr3_nt: TGTGCCAGCAGCCCCACGTTGGGCGAGTACACCTTC

v_call: TRBV15
j_call: TRBJ2-7
clone_size: NA
d_call: NA
cdr3_aa: CATSSSRTVSYEQYF
cdr3_nt: TGTGCCACCAGCAGTTCTAGGACTGTTTCCTACGAGCAGTACTTC

v_call: TRBV30
j_call: TRBJ2-7
clone_size: once
d_call: TRBD1
cdr3_aa: CAWSVGALGTGRSYEQYF
cdr3_nt: TGTGCCTGGAGTGTAGGGGCCCTCGGGACAGGGAGGTCCTACGAGCAGTACTTC

v_call: TRBV2
j_call: TRBJ2-2
clone_size: NA
d_call: NA
cdr3_aa: CASSPGGTGSGELFF
cdr3_nt: TGTGCCAGCAGTCCCGGAGGGACCGGGTCCGGGGAGCTGTTTTTT

v_call: TRBV21-1
j_call: TRBJ2-4
clone_size: NA
d_call: NA
cdr3_aa: CASSNTRGRNRNIQYF
cdr3_nt: TGTGCCAGCAGCAATACTAGGGGGCGAAATCGAAACATTCAGTACTTC

v_call: TRBV11-3
j_call: TRBJ2-7
clone_size: NA
d_call: NA
cdr3_aa: CASSLRGSYEQYF
cdr3_nt: TGTGCCAGCAGCTTGAGGGGGTCCTACGAGCAGTACTTC

v_call: TRBV28
j_call: TRBJ2-7
clone_size: NA
d_call: TRBD1
cdr3_aa: CASSLRGYEQYF
cdr3_nt: TGTGCCAGCAGCCTCAGGGGGTACGAGCAGTACTTC

v_call: TRBV4-2
j_call: TRBJ2-3
clone_size: NA
d_call: NA
cdr3_aa: CASSQVPGDGADTQYF
cdr3_nt: TGTGCCAGCAGCCAAGTGCCGGGAGACGGCGCAGATACGCAGTATTTT

v_call: TRBV6-5
j_call: TRBJ1-4
clone_size: NA
d_call: NA
cdr3_aa: CARVNIATNEKLFF
cdr3_nt: TGTGCCAGGGTTAACATTGCAACTAATGAAAAACTGTTTTTT

v_call: TRBV5-6
j_call: TRBJ1-2
clone_size: NA
d_call: TRBD1
cdr3_aa: CASSFRTGGGGNGYTF
cdr3_nt: TGTGCCAGCAGCTTCCGGACAGGGGGGGGAGGAAATGGCTACACCTTC

v_call: TRBV4-2
j_call: TRBJ2-5
clone_size: NA
d_call: NA
cdr3_aa: CASSQDVGTETQYF
cdr3_nt: TGTGCCAGCAGCCAAGATGTGGGCACGGAGACCCAGTACTTC

v_call: TRBV6-5
j_call: TRBJ2-1
clone_size: NA
d_call: NA
cdr3_aa: CASSYSLVSSYNEQFF
cdr3_nt: TGTGCCAGCAGTTACTCACTCGTAAGCTCCTACAATGAGCAGTTCTTC

v_call: TRBV7-8
j_call: TRBJ2-7
clone_size: NA
d_call: TRBD1
cdr3_aa: CASSRGQAYEQYF
cdr3_nt: TGTGCCAGCAGCCGTGGACAGGCCTACGAGCAGTACTTC

v_call: TRBV2
j_call: TRBJ2-7
clone_size: NA
d_call: TRBD1
cdr3_aa: CASSEARTPGQRPYVQYF
cdr3_nt: TGTGCCAGCAGTGAAGCGAGAACACCGGGACAGAGACCTTACGTGCAGTACTTC

v_call: TRBV7-9
j_call: TRBJ2-5
clone_size: once
d_call: TRBD1
cdr3_aa: CASSQPDRGQETQYF
cdr3_nt: TGTGCCAGCAGTCAACCGGACAGGGGGCAAGAGACCCAGTACTTC